The 26 T cell receptor beta chains below all came from one sample that was sequenced in a study of T-cell reconstitution after alpha-beta-depleted transplantation in children. Unique molecular identifiers featured in how the TCRbeta library was prepared. One entry per CDR3 protein, called by TCRdb with MiXCR from the PCR reads. The table includes approximately 340,000 distinct CDR3 sequences, 9% to 12% detected once. The sequencing here drew on PBMCs from the stem cell graft donor, taken from the stem cell graft. These receptors originate from a human donor who donated a stem cell graft to a child with acute lymphoblastic leukemia.

V gene TRBV6-4 combines with J gene TRBJ2-2; 10 bases are shared with TRBD2. With V trimmed by 2 bases and J by 7 bases, 10 bases remained unmatched. This CDR3 comprises 17 residues. Germline loops: CDR1 MRHNA, CDR2 SNTAGT. DNA for the CDR3: TGTGCCAGCAGTGACAAATTCGGGACTAGCGATGTCGGGGAGCTGTTTTTT. It translates to CASSDKFGTSDVGELFF.

This clonotype was counted only a few times. The J gene is TRBJ2-1, the V gene TRBV3-1; 9 nucleotides align to TRBD1. The CDR3 has 17 amino acids. In germline, CDR1 is LGHDT, CDR2 YNNKEL (reference sequence). Germline trimming cut 1 base from V and 6 bases from J; bases unmatched to any gene: 10. Written as DNA, the CDR3 is TGTGCCAGCAGCCAAGGATCAGGACAGGGGAAAGGCAATGAGCAGTTCTTC. This sequence encodes CASSQGSGQGKGNEQFF.

V gene TRBV20-1 combines with J gene TRBJ2-5, with a weak D call TRBD2 (5 bases). Germline values: CDR1 DFQATT, CDR2 SNEGSKA (reference sequence). The CDR3 has 16 amino acids. V gave up 0 bases and J gave up 5 bases, with 19 bases separating them. For the CDR3, the DNA is TGCAGTGCTAGAGATCCTGGTAGAGGGTTCGGGGAGACCCAGTACTTC. Protein: CSARDPGRGFGETQYF.

There are a few counts of this clonotype. At one end, the junction sequence differs from germline, possibly due to a read error. This chain uses TRBV29-1 with TRBJ2-3; 10 nucleotides align to TRBD2. From germline, CDR1 is SQVTM and CDR2 ANQGSEA. The CDR3 totals 14 residues. The CDR3 DNA follows: TGCAGCGTCGAAGGACTAGCGGTCACAGATACGCAGTATTTT. It is translated as CSVEGLAVTDTQYF.

This clonotype came up many times. The chain joins TRBV9 to TRBJ2-7; tentative D call: TRBD2 (6 bases). This CDR3 is built from 14 residues. Germline lookup yields CDR1 SGDLS and CDR2 YYNGEE. V lost 4 bases, J lost 3 bases, and 14 bases lay in between. The CDR3 coding sequence is TGTGCCAGCAGCCTCGGGACTGCCCTCTACGAGCAGTACTTC. It is translated as CASSLGTALYEQYF.

This clonotype showed up just a few times. The genes are TRBV12-3 or TRBV12-4 and TRBJ1-1, with D tentatively TRBD1 (5 bases). With 5 bases removed from V and 7 bases from J, the gap between germline ends came to 20 bases. The CDR3 extends over 15 amino acids. The CDR3 is CASSAPGIEVIEAFF. The CDR3 bases are TGTGCCAGCAGTGCCCCAGGGATCGAGGTAATTGAAGCTTTCTTT.

This clonotype was counted only a few times. The gene calls are TRBV5-1 and TRBJ2-5, with 8 bases identical to TRBD1. Germline loops: CDR1 SGHRS, CDR2 YFSETQ. Trimming at V came to 0 bases and at J to 1 base, leaving 2 bases not matched to a gene. This CDR3 contains 15 residues. The CDR3 DNA follows: TGCGCCAGCAGCTTGGCCCAGGGGGCCCAAGAGACCCAGTACTTC. It is translated as CASSLAQGAQETQYF.

The chain couples TRBV29-1 to TRBJ2-3; D is ambiguous. Trimming cost V 7 bases and J 1 base, with 15 bases left between them. CDR3 size: 14 residues. Germline V gene lookup returns CDR1 SQVTM and CDR2 ANQGSEA. In DNA form, the CDR3 reads TGCAGCGCACTATGGACGGGTCGCACAGATACGCAGTATTTT. Translated, it gives CSALWTGRTDTQYF.

The V gene is TRBV20-1, the J gene TRBJ1-6, with TRBD1 matching over 7 bases. V was pared by 5 bases and J by 6 bases, with 7 bases of the junction left unmatched. Germline lookup yields CDR1 DFQATT and CDR2 SNEGSKA (reference sequence). The CDR3 consists of 14 residues. CDR3 sequence: CSALTGTANSPLHF. Here the CDR3 DNA reads TGCAGTGCTCTTACTGGGACAGCTAATTCACCCCTCCACTTT.

This clonotype was seen more than once but under ten times. The rearrangement joins TRBV6-1 to TRBJ2-3; possibly TRBD2 for D (5 bases). Germline CDR1 MNHNS, CDR2 SASEGT. V was shortened by 8 bases and J by 1 base, with 22 bases between the two germline ends. The CDR3 extends over 17 amino acids. CDR3 in amino acids: CASASGGVYAGTDTQYF. In DNA form, the CDR3 reads TGTGCCAGCGCCTCAGGAGGCGTTTATGCGGGCACAGATACGCAGTATTTT.

V is TRBV28 and J is TRBJ1-1, with D uncertain. V was shortened by 10 bases and J by 3 bases, with 12 bases between the two germline ends. Looked up from germline, CDR1 is MDHEN and CDR2 is SYDVKM. The CDR3 covers 12 residues. The chain's CDR3 is CATTDWDTEAFF. CDR3 DNA: TGTGCCACAACTGACTGGGACACTGAAGCTTTCTTT.

This clonotype was counted many times. The V and J genes are TRBV5-1 and TRBJ2-3, with D maybe TRBD1 (5 bases). Germline assignment: CDR1 SGHRS and CDR2 YFSETQ. V lost 0 bases and J 2 bases, leaving 7 bases between the germline ends. The CDR3 has 14 amino acids. CDR3 amino acids: CASSLEGITDTQYF. The CDR3 nucleotides read TGCGCCAGCAGCTTGGAGGGGATCACAGATACGCAGTATTTT.

This clonotype was detected a few times. The chain couples TRBV20-1 to TRBJ2-6; 9 bases match TRBD1. The V segment lost 0 bases and the J segment 0 bases; nucleotides outside the gene matches: 6. Germline loops: CDR1 DFQATT, CDR2 SNEGSKA (reference sequence). The CDR3 contains 18 residues. CDR3 coding DNA: TGCAGTGCTAGAGACTACAGGGGGCCCAGCTCTGGGGCCAACGTCCTGACTTTC. Residues: CSARDYRGPSSGANVLTF.

This clonotype was counted only a few times. The V and J genes are TRBV4-3 and TRBJ1-1, with D uncertain. V was cut by 0 bases and J by 0 bases, with 14 bases left in between. The CDR3 has 17 residues. The germline V gene has CDR1 LGHNA and CDR2 YSLEER. The CDR3 spells CASSQDRNSYLNTEAFF. In DNA, the CDR3 is TGCGCCAGCAGCCAAGATAGGAACAGCTATTTGAACACTGAAGCTTTCTTT.

The rearrangement links TRBV27 to TRBJ2-7; TRBD2 aligns across 10 bases. CDR3 size: 15 residues. V lost 3 bases, J lost 6 bases, and 8 bases stayed unmatched. CDR1 is MNHEY and CDR2 is SMNVEV in the germline V gene (reference sequence). The chain's CDR3 is CASSFWASGSVEQYF. The CDR3 DNA reads TGTGCCAGCAGTTTCTGGGCTAGCGGGAGTGTCGAGCAGTACTTC.

Only a few counts were recorded for this clonotype. The chain joins TRBV12-3 or TRBV12-4 to TRBJ2-7; D unclear. The V end was cut by 7 bases, the J end by 0 bases, with 13 bases between. The CDR3 is made up of 14 amino acids. CDR3 region: CASKMGQNSYEQYF. DNA of the CDR3: TGTGCCAGCAAAATGGGCCAGAACTCCTACGAGCAGTACTTC.

The chain is built from TRBV10-3 and TRBJ1-1; D not resolved. Per the germline V gene, CDR1 is ENHRY and CDR2 is SYGVKD. V was shortened by 2 bases and J by 0 bases, with 4 bases between the two germline ends. The CDR3 consists of 13 residues. The CDR3 DNA sequence: TGTGCCATCAGTGAGGTTATGAACACTGAAGCTTTCTTT. This sequence encodes CAISEVMNTEAFF.

The V and J genes are TRBV7-2 and TRBJ2-1; 11 nucleotides match TRBD2. V lost 4 bases and J lost 6; bases outside the gene matches: 5. This CDR3 has 15 amino acids. CDR1 and CDR2 from the germline V gene are SGHTA and FQGNSA. CDR3 in amino acids: CASSSTSGRSNEQFF. The CDR3 region has the DNA TGTGCCAGCAGCTCAACTAGCGGGAGATCCAATGAGCAGTTCTTC.

This clonotype was picked up a small number of times. V is TRBV4-2 and J is TRBJ2-7; D is undetermined. Germline CDR1 reads LGHNA; CDR2 reads YNFKEQ. The CDR3 extends over 15 amino acids. The V gene lost 1 base and the J gene lost 0 bases, with 10 bases spanning the gap. This CDR3 is CASSQAWTGSYEQYF. The CDR3 DNA reads TGTGCCAGCAGCCAAGCATGGACGGGCTCCTACGAGCAGTACTTC.

This clonotype was counted a few times. V gene TRBV11-2 combines with J gene TRBJ2-7, with TRBD2 matching 16 bases. The V gene end was trimmed by 2 bases and the J gene end by 4 bases; junction bases not matched to a gene: 11. Germline CDR1 and CDR2: SGHAT and FQNNGV. CDR3 length: 19 residues. The CDR3 sequence is CASSLFLGLAGGRWYEQYF. The CDR3 DNA reads as TGTGCCAGCAGCTTATTTTTGGGACTAGCGGGAGGGCGTTGGTACGAGCAGTACTTC. The full variable domain, rest sourced from reference TRBV11-2 and TRBJ2-7, is EAGVAQSPRYKIIEKRQSVAFWCNPISGHATLYWYQQILGQGPKLLIQFQNNGVVDDSQLPKDRFSAERLKGVDSTLKIQPAKLEDSAVYLCASSLFLGLAGGRWYEQYFGPGTRLTVT.

In its sample, this clonotype was seen a few times. V and J are TRBV24-1 and TRBJ2-5, with a weak D call TRBD1 (5 bases). CDR1 and CDR2 (germline): KGHDR, SFDVKD. The CDR3 runs 16 residues. Trimming stripped 7 bases from V and 5 bases from J, with 22 bases between. The DNA of the CDR3 is TGTGCCACCAGCCCTGGTCGTGCAGGGATATATGAGACCCAGTACTTC. Translating gives CATSPGRAGIYETQYF.

The CDR3 bases are TGTGCTAGTGGTTTTTCTCTCTCGCGGGACGTCTACAATGAGCAGTTCTTC. Its protein is CASGFSLSRDVYNEQFF. The chain joins TRBV12-5 to TRBJ2-1, with D maybe TRBD2 (6 bases). CDR3 length equals 17 residues. V lost 3 bases, J lost 3 bases, and 18 bases lay in between. The germline gives CDR1 LGHNT, CDR2 FRNRAP.

This clonotype was found a few times. The chain links TRBV29-1 to TRBJ2-7; maybe TRBD1 (6 bases). Germline V lookup: CDR1 SQVTM, CDR2 ANQGSEA. The ends were cut back, 6 bases at V and 3 bases at J, with 15 bases in the middle. There are 13 residues in the CDR3. The chain's CDR3 is CSVEPTGGYEQYF. The CDR3 DNA sequence: TGCAGCGTCGAACCGACAGGCGGCTACGAGCAGTACTTC.

This chain connects TRBV7-2 to TRBJ2-3; 15 bases align to TRBD2. The germline gives CDR1 SGHTA, CDR2 FQGNSA. This CDR3 spans 17 amino acids. The J segment lost 2 bases and the V segment lost 5 bases, leaving 5 bases of the junction unmatched. The CDR3 DNA is TGTGCCAGCAGCCAGGGACTAGCGGGAGGATTCACAGATACGCAGTATTTT. Protein: CASSQGLAGGFTDTQYF.

The chain uses TRBV5-1 and TRBJ2-5; 8 nucleotides line up with TRBD1. Trimming removed 4 bases from V and 4 bases from J; junction bases left unmatched: 9. Germline CDR1 reads SGHRS; CDR2 reads YFSETQ. The CDR3 runs to 15 residues. This CDR3 reads CASSAGGAGGETQYF. CDR3 sequence (DNA): TGCGCCAGCAGCGCAGGGGGCGCGGGTGGAGAGACCCAGTACTTC.

This chain uses TRBV6-5 with TRBJ1-1, with D uncertain. Trimming took 4 bases from V and 1 from J, leaving 10 bases between them. This CDR3 spans 14 amino acids. Germline CDR1 MNHEY, CDR2 SVGAGI. CDR3 in amino acids: CASSSFFGNTEAFF. The CDR3, as DNA: TGTGCCAGCAGTTCGTTTTTCGGGAACACTGAAGCTTTCTTT.